The rows below give T cell receptor beta chains drawn from one sample of a study of blood T cell repertoires in COVID-19. TCRdb's table, derived via immunoSEQ multiplex PCR, lists solely in-frame clones and lacks some. The sample has approximately 240,000 clones; about 88% are singletons. The specimen was peripheral blood. The receptors here all came from a woman in her forties who had recovered from COVID-19. Each CDR3 is given with its conserved first and last residue. A D gene is named only where the DNA matches it firmly. Only part of the rows carry a size: once, few, many, or a class if the clone is expanded.

TRBV10-1	NA	NA	TRBJ1-3	TGCGCCAGCGACATGTCTTCTGGAAACACCATATATTTT	CASDMSSGNTIYF
TRBV9	TRBD1	NA	TRBJ1-3	TGTGCCAGCAGCGTAGAGGTAGGGGGCCGAAACACCATATATTTT	CASSVEVGGRNTIYF
TRBV7-2	NA	NA	TRBJ1-2	TGTGCCAGCAGCTTAGAGGCAGGCTATGGCTACACCTTC	CASSLEAGYGYTF
TRBV2	NA	NA	TRBJ1-2	TGTGCCAGCGGGGCAGGGGATGGCTACACCTTC	CASGAGDGYTF
TRBV7-9	NA	NA	TRBJ1-3	TGTGCCAGCAGCCTCGGAAACACCATATATTTT	CASSLGNTIYF
TRBV9	TRBD2	many	TRBJ2-1	TGTGCCAGCAGACCTAGCGGGAGTCAGGTAAATGAGCAGTTCTTC	CASRPSGSQVNEQFF
TRBV5-1	TRBD2	NA	TRBJ2-7	TGCGCCAGCAGCTTCGGTGCGGGGGATTGGGAGCAGTACTTC	CASSFGAGDWEQYF
TRBV3-1/TRBV3-2	NA	once	TRBJ1-2	TGTGCCAGCAGCCAAGAGATCGGGGCGGGGATCTATGGCTACACCTTC	CASSQEIGAGIYGYTF
TRBV7-9	TRBD2	once	TRBJ2-1	TGTGCCAGCAGCCCCCGGACTAGCGGGAATGAGCAGTTCTTC	CASSPRTSGNEQFF
TRBV4-3	TRBD1	NA	TRBJ2-1	TGCGCCAGCAGCCAAGAGTTTGCCAGGGGGAATAGTGAGCAGTTCTTC	CASSQEFARGNSEQFF
TRBV5-1	NA	once	TRBJ1-3	TGCGCCAGCAGCTTGGATGGCAGTGGAAACACCATATATTTT	CASSLDGSGNTIYF
TRBV3-1/TRBV3-2	TRBD2	once	TRBJ2-5	TGTGCCAGCAGCCAGCCCTCGGGGGGGCAAGAGACCCAGTACTTC	CASSQPSGGQETQYF
TRBV11-3	NA	NA	TRBJ1-4	TGTGCCAGCAGCTTTGGAGGGAATAATGAAAAACTGTTTTTT	CASSFGGNNEKLFF
TRBV28	NA	NA	TRBJ1-4	TGTGCCAGCAGTGCCAACAGGCCCGCTAATGAAAAACTGTTTTTT	CASSANRPANEKLFF
TRBV18	TRBD1	NA	TRBJ2-3	TGTGCCAGCTCCCGGGACAGGGGTAGCACAGATACGCAGTATTTT	CASSRDRGSTDTQYF
TRBV9	NA	NA	TRBJ2-3	TGTGCCAGCAGCGTAGATGGCTTCCTCCCCACAGATACGCAGTATTTT	CASSVDGFLPTDTQYF
TRBV3-1/TRBV3-2	NA	NA	TRBJ2-1	TGTGCCAGCAGTCGACGCGGACAGCCGTTTAGGAATGAGCAGTTCTTC	CASSRRGQPFRNEQFF
TRBV15	TRBD1	NA	TRBJ1-2	TGTGCCACCAGCGAGGACAGGGTGCCTTTGGGCTACACCTTC	CATSEDRVPLGYTF
TRBV27	NA	NA	TRBJ2-1	TGTGCCAGCAGTTTCCGGGACAACTCCTACAATGAGCAGTTCTTC	CASSFRDNSYNEQFF
TRBV11-2	TRBD1	NA	TRBJ1-2	TGTGCCAGCAGCTTAGACTCCTGGGGACAGGGGGTTAATGGCTACACCTTC	CASSLDSWGQGVNGYTF
TRBV19	TRBD1	NA	TRBJ1-2	TGTGCCAGTATTTCGGACAGGAACTATGGCTACACCTTC	CASISDRNYGYTF